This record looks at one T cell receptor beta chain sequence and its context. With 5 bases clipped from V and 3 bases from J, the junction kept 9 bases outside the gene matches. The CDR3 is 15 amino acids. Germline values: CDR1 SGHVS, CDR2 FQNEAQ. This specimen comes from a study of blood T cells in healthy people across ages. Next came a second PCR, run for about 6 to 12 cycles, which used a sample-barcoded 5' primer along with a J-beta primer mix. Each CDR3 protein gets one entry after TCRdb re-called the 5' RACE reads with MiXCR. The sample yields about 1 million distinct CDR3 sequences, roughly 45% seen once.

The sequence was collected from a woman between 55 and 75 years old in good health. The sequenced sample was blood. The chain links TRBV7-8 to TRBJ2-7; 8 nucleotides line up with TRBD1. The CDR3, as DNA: TGTGCCAGCAGCCCACAGGACAGGGAAGGCTACGAGCAGTACTTC. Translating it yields CASSPQDREGYEQYF. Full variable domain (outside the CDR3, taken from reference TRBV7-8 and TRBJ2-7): GAGVSQSPRYKVAKRGQDVALRCDPISGHVSLFWYQQALGQGPEFLTYFQNEAQLDKSGLPSDRFFAERPEGSVSTLKIQRTQQEDSAVYLCASSPQDREGYEQYFGPGTRLTVT.